This TCR beta chain was identified during a study of shared clonotypes between healthy human individuals (dated by TCRdb to the early 2020s). With respect to the entire study: The cohort included a few men and a couple of women between 18 and 49 years of age. For each donor, CD4 naive and CD4 memory were each given three plates, CD8 naive was given two plates, and CD8 memory was given one plate. To estimate repertoire size and how much clonotype sharing occurs between individuals, the study deeply sequenced the blood TCR repertoires of about 5 healthy adults. Different laboratories and diverse techniques were used to prepare libraries and sequence TCR repertoires, to increase sequencing depth and limit assay-specific biases. Per donor, leukapheresis produced somewhere between about 0.8 and 9 billion PBMCs.

In the germline V gene (reference sequence), CDR1 corresponds to MNHEY and CDR2 to SMNVEV. At the junction V is shortened by 3 bases and J by 3 bases; bases outside the gene matches: 4. Including the terminal cysteine and phenylalanine, the CDR3 comprises 14 residues. Here the CDR3 DNA is all that survives: 42 bases in frame from base 1. A word on this clone: What antigen it recognizes has not been identified. No base quality values were provided; no much bigger clone lies one nucleotide off. Other DNA sequences in this sample translate to the same CDR3.

Study-level results and caveats: When a few donors were compared, the shared fraction of clonotypes was 5% to 6.5% for naive CD4, around 3.5% for naive CD8, 2% to 2.5% for memory CD4, and 0.4% for memory CD8. Estimated clonotype richness was generally larger for naive than for memory subsets. Pairwise subsampling led to the expectation that sequencing depth would affect the degree of clonotype sharing among donors. Because the study included a small number of donors, the genetic and exposure-history diversity represented was limited. Higher generation probabilities were observed for clonotypes shared by all four sorted-subset donors than for non-shared clonotypes. Incomplete sequencing was indicated by rarefaction of sorted-subset datasets, despite the large sequencing depth. Sampling was restricted to blood, and TCR repertoires in tissues likely differ from the TCR repertoires found in blood.

CD8 naive samples were CD45RO-negative cells positively selected for CCR7, giving a CD45RA+CCR7+ population that excluded TemRA cells. The donors were healthy, HIV-negative adults who had no recently reported acute infections or vaccinations. All donors were Caucasian adults living in Nashville, Tennessee, USA. Blood was obtained by leukapheresis, after which PBMCs were separated by Ficoll-Histopaque density gradient centrifugation and cryopreserved in liquid nitrogen vapor phase. Purity and quantity of every magnetically sorted T cell population were checked by analytical flow cytometry. Genomic DNA was isolated from every sorted fraction and measured by UV absorbance on a Nanodrop 2000c. Using the deep immunoSEQ assay, multiplex PCR amplified TCR CDR3 regions from genomic DNA. Genomic DNA extracted from each cell subset was distributed evenly over all wells of several immunoSEQ 96-well plates, and each plate served as one replicate. For sorted subsets, 200 ng of genomic DNA, equivalent to 25,000 to 35,000 T cell genomes, went into each replicate PCR. Purified libraries were quantified with a Qubit 3.0 fluorometer, sized on a Bioanalyzer 2100, and re-quantified with the KAPA Library Quantification kit. Each immunoSEQ 96-well plate was sequenced on its own single-read 150-cycle Illumina NextSeq 550 flow cell. In the original analysis: Because the immunoSEQ output included only junctional sequences and no quality scores, the filtering could not be the same as the filtering used for full-length reads. To assign V/J genes and CDR3, sequences were annotated using PyIR, a Python wrapper for IgBLAST v1.9, with IMGT germline references. Reads were filtered out if the reads had weak V/J assignments (E-value above 1e-6), no CDR3, stop codons, out-of-frame junctions, or ambiguous translated residues. V3J clonotypes were defined as sequences sharing the same inferred V gene, J gene, and CDR3 amino acid sequence. To compute the percentage overlap between repertoires, the number of shared unique clonotypes was divided by the size of the smaller repertoire. RTK rarefaction, the Chao1 estimator, and Recon v2.1 estimates of unobserved clonotypes were used to assess repertoire richness. Generation probabilities were computed with OLGA for all TCRbeta clonotypes obtained by the gDNA method from four donors. The immuneACCESS repertoire file appears here via TCRdb, limited to in-frame rearrangements. These files lack a portion of the clones; in checked studies, under half of the deficit traces to unresolved V genes, and the cause of the others is not known. Clone size and the V and J calls come from that table; the DNA yielded D and trimming. The sample records about 2 million clones, roughly 95% of which are singletons. The ten biggest clones cover roughly 1.2% of the sample.

The sample was naive CD8+ T cells sorted from blood. In the paper's terms, the cell subset or site label means: CD45RA+CCR7+. The sequence is built from TRBV27 and TRBJ2-7, and TRBD1 aligns with 8 junction nucleotides. The TCR originated in a man aged 18 to 35 in good health. For the CDR3, the sequence is CASSLRTGYYEQYF. The bases are TGTGCCAGCAGTTTGAGGACAGGGTACTACGAGCAGTACTTC.